Listed below are T cell receptor beta chains from one sample, sequenced in a study of T-cell reconstitution after alpha-beta-depleted transplantation in children. TCRdb passed the PCR reads through MiXCR, listing each CDR3 protein once. This table has about 540,000 distinct CDR3 sequences, over 20% appearing once. The sample was PBMCs, taken before TCRalphabeta/CD19-depleted stem cell transplant. The receptors stem from a boy younger than two with Wiskott-Aldrich syndrome, due to receive a stem cell transplant. CDR3s include the opening cysteine and the closing phenylalanine or tryptophan. A D gene is named only where the DNA matches it firmly. Clone size, where shown, is once, few, many, or a class for clones that have expanded.

j_gene,abundance,v_gene,d_gene,CDR3aa,CDR3nt
TRBJ2-3,.,TRBV5-1,.,CASSLAGGSSGADTQYF,TGCGCCAGCAGCTTGGCCGGGGGTTCCTCTGGGGCAGATACGCAGTATTTT
TRBJ2-1,few,TRBV9,.,CASSVAGTLYNEQFF,TGTGCCAGCAGCGTAGCTGGGACACTCTACAATGAGCAGTTCTTC
TRBJ2-4,.,TRBV7-8,.,CASSQGKNIQYF,TGTGCCAGCAGCCAGGGCAAAAACATTCAGTACTTC
TRBJ2-3,.,TRBV5-1,TRBD2,CATKTSGNADTQYF,TGCGCCACCAAGACTAGCGGGAACGCAGATACGCAGTATTTT
TRBJ2-2,few,TRBV12-3/TRBV12-4,.,CASTYRALNTGELFF,TGTGCCAGCACTTACAGGGCGCTCAACACCGGGGAGCTGTTTTTT
TRBJ1-5,few,TRBV27,TRBD1,CASSLLGGGQPQHF,TGTGCCAGCAGTTTACTAGGGGGCGGGCAGCCCCAGCATTTT
TRBJ2-5,few,TRBV5-6,.,CASSGTGRGQETQYF,TGTGCCAGCAGCGGCACGGGGCGCGGCCAAGAGACCCAGTACTTC
TRBJ2-1,few,TRBV5-1,.,CASSPGTPTQFF,TGCGCCAGCAGCCCGGGGACTCCGACGCAGTTCTTC
TRBJ2-5,.,TRBV29-1,.,CSVALAFQETQYF,TGCAGCGTTGCCCTAGCGTTCCAAGAGACCCAGTACTTC
TRBJ2-7,.,TRBV7-2,TRBD2,CASSKTGLGPYEQYF,TGTGCCAGCAGCAAAACGGGACTAGGGCCCTACGAGCAGTACTTC
TRBJ2-3,.,TRBV5-1,TRBD2,CASSFGLAGGRGTDTQYF,TGCGCCAGCAGCTTTGGACTAGCGGGAGGGCGAGGCACAGATACGCAGTATTTT
TRBJ2-7,.,TRBV5-1,.,CASSLYYQQYF,TGCGCCAGCAGCTTGTATTACCAGCAGTACTTC
TRBJ2-3,.,TRBV20-1,TRBD1,CSASTGVADTQYF,TGCAGTGCTAGTACAGGGGTTGCAGATACGCAGTATTTT
TRBJ2-2,.,TRBV20-1,TRBD1,CSARDRGQGGTGELFF,TGCAGTGCTAGAGATCGCGGACAGGGGGGCACCGGGGAGCTGTTTTTT
TRBJ1-6,.,TRBV7-8,.,CASSLLGDGNSPLHF,TGTGCCAGCAGCTTATTGGGGGACGGAAATTCACCCCTCCACTTT
TRBJ2-1,few,TRBV20-1,.,CSAEPGAYNEQFF,TGCAGTGCTGAGCCCGGAGCTTACAATGAGCAGTTCTTC
TRBJ2-1,.,TRBV10-3,TRBD1,CAITTDRGGGNEQFF,TGTGCCATCACCACCGACAGGGGCGGAGGCAATGAGCAGTTCTTC
TRBJ2-2,.,TRBV7-6,.,CASSLVGVDTGELFF,TGTGCCAGCAGCTTAGTAGGCGTGGACACCGGGGAGCTGTTTTTT
TRBJ1-5,few,TRBV20-1,TRBD1,CSARKGQGITQPQHF,TGCAGTGCTAGAAAGGGACAGGGAATCACTCAGCCCCAGCATTTT
TRBJ2-1,few,TRBV11-2,TRBD2,CASSPNRGSSYSPVYNEQFF,TGTGCCAGCAGCCCCAATCGCGGGAGTTCTTATTCGCCGGTCTACAATGAGCAGTTCTTC
TRBJ2-1,.,TRBV5-1,TRBD2,CASSSLAGGPNNEQFF,TGCGCCAGCAGCTCCCTAGCGGGAGGGCCGAACAATGAGCAGTTCTTC
TRBJ1-1,few,TRBV29-1,TRBD1,CSGTTGENTEAFF,TGCAGCGGAACGACAGGGGAGAACACTGAAGCTTTCTTT
TRBJ2-3,.,TRBV12-3/TRBV12-4,.,CASGGLADTQYF,TGTGCCAGCGGAGGGTTGGCAGATACGCAGTATTTT
TRBJ2-1,few,TRBV20-1,.,CSARSVWGSSYNEQFF,TGCAGTGCGCGTTCGGTCTGGGGAAGCTCCTACAATGAGCAGTTCTTC
TRBJ2-3,few,TRBV4-2,TRBD2,CASSQDSGQSTDTQYF,TGTGCCAGCAGCCAAGATAGCGGGCAGAGCACAGATACGCAGTATTTT
TRBJ2-7,few,TRBV5-1,TRBD2,CASSAMGRGPSYEQYF,TGCGCCAGCAGCGCCATGGGGAGGGGCCCGTCCTACGAGCAGTACTTC
TRBJ2-7,.,TRBV28,TRBD2,CASRLATHKRGNSYEQYF,TGTGCCAGCCGACTTGCAACCCATAAGCGGGGCAACTCCTACGAGCAGTACTTC
TRBJ2-3,few,TRBV5-1,.,CATRQRPSTDTQYF,TGCGCCACCAGACAGCGCCCTAGCACAGATACGCAGTATTTT
TRBJ2-7,.,TRBV18,TRBD1,CASSPRQGAHEQYF,TGTGCCAGCTCCCCGAGGCAGGGGGCCCACGAGCAGTACTTC
TRBJ2-5,once,TRBV5-1,.,CASRPVAGAGKTQYF,TGCGCCAGCAGACCCGTTGCGGGGGCCGGGAAGACCCAGTACTTC
TRBJ2-1,.,TRBV7-9,TRBD2,CASSLRRTSPAFF,TGTGCCAGCAGCCTTCGACGGACTAGCCCGGCGTTCTTC
TRBJ2-7,few,TRBV28,.,CASSTQDRPYEQYF,TGTGCCAGCAGCACACAGGACCGACCTTACGAGCAGTACTTC
TRBJ2-7,.,TRBV24-1,TRBD1,CATGGQNYEQYF,TGTGCCACCGGGGGACAGAACTACGAGCAGTACTTC
TRBJ1-1,.,TRBV9,.,CASSPSRGQGPEAFF,TGTGCCAGCAGCCCGAGCCGCGGGCAGGGCCCTGAAGCTTTCTTT
TRBJ2-1,.,TRBV19,TRBD2,CASSITSGTYNEQFF,TGTGCCAGTAGTATTACTAGCGGGACCTACAATGAGCAGTTCTTC
TRBJ2-7,.,TRBV25-1,.,CASSIRRVSPHEQYF,TGTGCCAGCAGTATTCGTAGAGTCTCGCCGCACGAGCAGTACTTC
TRBJ2-3,.,TRBV6-5,.,CASSYSLGRIGTDTQYF,TGTGCCAGCAGTTACTCGTTGGGGCGCATAGGCACAGATACGCAGTATTTT
TRBJ2-5,few,TRBV5-5,.,CASSLMQLQETQYF,TGTGCCAGCAGCTTGATGCAGCTCCAAGAGACCCAGTACTTC
TRBJ2-1,.,TRBV24-1,TRBD1,CATSSGQGGYNEQFF,TGTGCCACCAGTTCTGGACAGGGCGGGTACAATGAGCAGTTCTTC
TRBJ1-4,.,TRBV29-1,TRBD1,CSGRIRDRGGKLFF,TGCAGCGGCCGAATCCGGGACAGGGGAGGAAAACTGTTTTTT
TRBJ2-3,.,TRBV9,TRBD2,CASSVSSSGSMDTQYF,TGTGCCAGCAGCGTATCGTCTAGCGGGAGTATGGATACGCAGTATTTT
TRBJ2-5,.,TRBV14,TRBD1,CASSRLTGGEETQYF,TGTGCCAGCAGCCGCTTGACAGGGGGAGAAGAGACCCAGTACTTC
TRBJ1-1,few,TRBV5-1,.,CASSLEQGTEAFF,TGCGCCAGCAGCTTGGAACAGGGAACTGAAGCTTTCTTT
TRBJ1-5,few,TRBV12-3/TRBV12-4,.,CASSLPKQPQHF,TGTGCCAGCAGTTTACCCAAACAGCCCCAGCATTTT
TRBJ2-3,once,TRBV6-9,TRBD2,CASSPTPGLAGGSTDTQYF,TGTGCCAGCAGTCCTACACCGGGACTAGCGGGCGGGTCCACAGATACGCAGTATTTT